The next 2 T cell receptor beta chains were all read from a single sample in a study of T cell responses to AZD1222 COVID-19 vaccine. The assay was immunoSEQ multiplex PCR, and TCRdb's table has in-frame clones only and misses some. This sample has under 120,000 clones, with over 85% found just once. The sample here was peripheral blood, taken on day 0 of AZD1222 vaccination. Source of these receptors: an adult in good health.

This chain links TRBV19 with TRBJ2-2; 8 bases line up with TRBD1. This CDR3 spans 16 amino acids. Germline trimming cut 5 bases from V and 5 bases from J; bases unmatched to any gene: 10. Germline CDR1 is LNHDA and CDR2 is SQIVND (reference sequence). The chain's CDR3 is CASSSNDRGGTGELFF. Written as DNA, the CDR3 is TGTGCCAGTAGTTCTAACGACAGGGGTGGAACCGGGGAGCTGTTTTTT.

V gene TRBV18 combines with J gene TRBJ1-5, with 7 nucleotides matching TRBD1. Germline V lookup: CDR1 KGHSH, CDR2 LQKENI. The CDR3 has 15 residues. Losses at the gene ends were 1 base for V and 5 bases for J; bases not matched to a gene: 5. The CDR3 here is CASSPLAGGDQPQHF. The CDR3 bases are TGTGCCAGCTCACCACTCGCAGGGGGTGATCAGCCCCAGCATTTT.